One and the same sample provided the 20 T cell receptor beta chains below, sequenced in a study of T cells in Graves' hyperthyroidism and ophthalmopathy. Using RNA transcripts as the source, TCR beta CDR3 regions were amplified. TCR CDR3 regions were first amplified by RT-PCR with HTBI primers. Each CDR3 protein is one row after TCRdb ran MiXCR on the multiplex PCR reads. Altogether 300,000 to 450,000 distinct CDR3 sequences are present, approximately 15% being singletons, with the ten largest covering approximately 30%. The sample consisted of blood. These receptors all come from a woman aged 18-29 years with Graves' hyperthyroidism that later progressed to Graves' ophthalmopathy.

This clonotype was picked up a small number of times. This chain connects TRBV7-9 to TRBJ1-1; D is possibly TRBD1 (6 bases). CDR3 length equals 14 residues. The V gene's germline CDR1 is SEHNR and CDR2 FQNEAQ (reference sequence). With 5 bases removed from V and 8 bases from J, the gap between germline ends came to 18 bases. The CDR3 region is CASSPKVQGTEAFF. The CDR3 region has the DNA TGTGCCAGCAGCCCCAAGGTACAGGGTACCGAAGCTTTCTTT.

This clonotype was found many times. The chain couples TRBV20-1 to TRBJ2-4; no definite D call. V shed 5 bases and J shed 1 base, with 15 bases lying between them. This CDR3 is 15 amino acids long. CDR1 and CDR2 (germline): DFQATT, SNEGSKA (reference sequence). CDR3 DNA: TGCAGTGCTGGCCAGGCACAGAGCGCCAAAAACATTCAGTACTTC. Translating it yields CSAGQAQSAKNIQYF.

This clonotype was observed a few times. The V gene is TRBV6-4, the J gene TRBJ2-3; no clear D. This CDR3 is built from 13 residues. Deletions cut 0 bases from V and 2 bases from J, with 3 bases between. The V gene's germline CDR1 is MRHNA and CDR2 SNTAGT. CDR3 amino acids: CASSDSTTDTQYF. In DNA, the CDR3 is TGTGCCAGCAGTGACTCGACCACAGATACGCAGTATTTT.

This chain joins TRBV7-9 and TRBJ2-3, with 7 bases matching TRBD1. The V gene's germline CDR1 is SEHNR and CDR2 FQNEAQ (reference sequence). The CDR3 covers 17 residues. Trimming took 3 bases from V and 5 from J; bases not matched to a gene: 14. The CDR3 DNA follows: TGTGCCAGCAGCTTGCTTAAGGGGGCTTGGGCAGGAGATACGCAGTATTTT. Protein sequence: CASSLLKGAWAGDTQYF.

This clonotype has at least ten counts. The rearrangement joins TRBV10-3 to TRBJ2-5; possibly TRBD1 for D (6 bases). V lost 1 base and J lost 2, with 8 bases in between. This CDR3 contains 14 residues. Germline CDR1 is ENHRY and CDR2 is SYGVKD. CDR3 nucleotide sequence: TGTGCCATCAGTGAGTTGACAGGTCAAGAGACCCAGTACTTC. This codes for CAISELTGQETQYF.

The chain couples TRBV15 to TRBJ1-1; 8 nucleotides match TRBD1. Germline V gene data show CDR1 as LNHNV and CDR2 as YYDKDF (reference sequence). The CDR3 extends over 15 amino acids. With 2 bases clipped from V and 5 bases from J, the junction kept 7 bases outside the gene matches. The CDR3 sequence is CATSRRQGAETEAFF. Written as DNA, the CDR3 is TGTGCCACCAGCAGACGCCAGGGGGCTGAAACTGAAGCTTTCTTT.

This clonotype was seen many times. The chain couples TRBV12-3 or TRBV12-4 to TRBJ1-2; no reliable D call. CDR3 length: 15 amino acids. Trimming cost V 5 bases and J 4 bases, with 17 bases left between them. DNA of the CDR3: TGTGCCAGCAGTGAGAGACTGAGATCTTTCTATGGCTACACCTTC. Translated: CASSERLRSFYGYTF.

This clonotype was detected ten times or more. The gene calls are TRBV12-3 or TRBV12-4 and TRBJ2-7; 7 bases align to TRBD1. The CDR3 covers 15 residues. V shed 1 base, J shed 1 base, and the junction held 4 bases outside the gene matches. The CDR3 sequence: CASSLDRGSSYEQYF. CDR3 DNA: TGTGCCAGCAGTTTAGACAGGGGATCATCCTACGAGCAGTACTTC.

This clonotype was observed at least ten times. The chain combines TRBV28 with TRBJ2-6; no clear D. V was trimmed by 4 bases and J by 0 bases, leaving 10 bases between them. The CDR3 is 16 residues long. Germline-derived CDR1 and CDR2 are MDHEN and SYDVKM. DNA of the CDR3: TGTGCCAGCAGTTACCAGGCTATCTCTGGGGCCAACGTCCTGACTTTC. Amino acid sequence: CASSYQAISGANVLTF.

This clonotype was observed many times. This CDR3 reads CAAMRDSEQYF. The CDR3 DNA reads as TGTGCCGCCATGAGGGACTCCGAGCAGTACTTC. The chain has TRBV28 and TRBJ2-7, with TRBD2 as a possible D gene (6 bases). V was pared by 11 bases and J by 6 bases, with 14 bases between. Germline V gene lookup returns CDR1 MDHEN and CDR2 SYDVKM. This CDR3 has 11 amino acids.

Ten or more counts support this clonotype. The chain is built from TRBV28 and TRBJ1-2; D remains unclear. The CDR3 totals 14 residues. The germline V gene encodes CDR1 MDHEN and CDR2 SYDVKM. V lost 2 bases and J 4 bases, leaving 11 bases between the germline ends. The CDR3 protein is CASSLAQRIYGYTF. The CDR3 DNA reads TGTGCCAGCAGTTTAGCCCAGCGGATCTATGGCTACACCTTC.

Ten or more counts support this clonotype. This chain connects TRBV27 to TRBJ2-7; a possible D gene is TRBD2 (6 bases). Germline V gene sequence: CDR1 MNHEY, CDR2 SMNVEV (reference sequence). The V end lost 6 bases, the J end lost 6 bases, and 18 bases lay between the germline ends. The CDR3 is 14 amino acids. The CDR3 DNA follows: TGTGCCAGCAGAGCGGGCCAAACTGGGGTCGAGCAGTACTTC. It translates to CASRAGQTGVEQYF.

The rearrangement joins TRBV29-1 to TRBJ2-7; tentative D call: TRBD1 (5 bases). Between the trimmed V and J ends, which lost 2 bases and 3 bases, there was a span of 11 bases. The CDR3 sequence is 13 residues long. The germline V gene has CDR1 SQVTM and CDR2 ANQGSEA. CDR3: CSVETPQGYEQYF. The CDR3, as DNA: TGCAGCGTTGAAACTCCTCAGGGCTACGAGCAGTACTTC.

This clonotype was detected only a few times. The chain is built from TRBV29-1 and TRBJ2-2, with D uncertain. The CDR3 sequence is 13 residues long. The V gene's germline CDR1 is SQVTM and CDR2 ANQGSEA. The V gene lost 7 bases and the J gene lost 6 bases, with 15 bases spanning the gap. The CDR3 region has the DNA TGCAGCGCTCGGGTACTTAGGGCCGGGGAGCTGTTTTTT. Residues: CSARVLRAGELFF.

On this clonotype: Given a much more abundant clone one base away, this may be a read error. The genes are TRBV12-3 or TRBV12-4 and TRBJ1-1; no reliable D call. The CDR3 totals 13 residues. The CDR3 region is CASSFSRNTETFF. DNA of the CDR3: TGTGCCAGCAGTTTCTCGCGGAACACTGAAACTTTCTTT.

This clonotype came up many times. The chain joins TRBV20-1 to TRBJ2-1; 10 bases agree with TRBD1. CDR3 length: 15 amino acids. V trimming: 5 bases; J trimming: 5 bases; junction bases outside the gene matches: 9. Germline CDR1 reads DFQATT; CDR2 reads SNEGSKA (reference sequence). The CDR3 protein is CSAGNGDRGHNEQFF. CDR3 DNA sequence: TGCAGTGCTGGGAACGGGGACAGGGGACACAATGAGCAGTTCTTC.

This clonotype was seen repeatedly, ten times or more. CDR3 nucleotide sequence: TGTGCCAGCAGCTTGGTCAGGACAGGGTCATACAATGAGCAGTTCTTC. This encodes CASSLVRTGSYNEQFF. The V and J genes are TRBV5-6 and TRBJ2-1, with 8 bases lining up with TRBD1. Germline V gene lookup returns CDR1 SGHDT and CDR2 YYEEEE. Trimming cost V 0 bases and J 4 bases; bases outside gene matches: 6. The CDR3 spans 16 residues.

This clonotype turned up a few times. This may stem from a read error, because a much larger clone lies one nucleotide away. V gene TRBV28 combines with J gene TRBJ1-2, with a possible D match to TRBD1 (6 bases). This CDR3 region has 14 residues. The germline V gene has CDR1 MDHEN and CDR2 SYDVKM. Here the CDR3 DNA reads TGTGCCAACAGTCCCGGACAGACATGGGCTGGCTACACCTTC. The encoded protein is CANSPGQTWAGYTF.

This clonotype has more than one count but fewer than ten. The junction departs from germline at one end; a sequencing error may be responsible. The genes are TRBV7-7 and TRBJ2-1, with D maybe TRBD2 (5 bases). This CDR3 comprises 13 residues. Germline V gene sequence: CDR1 SSHAT, CDR2 FNYEAQ (reference sequence). The CDR3 nucleotides read TGTGCTAGCAGCCCCGGGATGGTCAATGAGCAGTTCTTC. The encoded protein is CASSPGMVNEQFF.

This clonotype was recorded many times. This rearrangement joins TRBV6-1 to TRBJ1-5, with D possibly matching TRBD1 (6 bases). V lost 5 bases to trimming and J lost 5 bases, with 13 bases between them. Germline loops: CDR1 MNHNS, CDR2 SASEGT. The CDR3 totals 14 residues. The CDR3, as DNA: TGTGCCAGCAGTTCACAGGGTACGCATCAGCCCCAGCATTTT. This codes for CASSSQGTHQPQHF.